The 11 T cell receptor beta chains reported below all come from one sample, sequenced in a study of technical replicates of blood from several donors. Measured with immunoSEQ multiplex PCR; TCRdb has only the in-frame clones, and not every one. Of 65,000 to 95,000 clones detected, 65% to 90% appear once; the ten largest clones hold approximately 5%. The sample comprised PBMCs. The receptors shown here come from a human donor in good health. Some clones in this sample may be carry-over from other donors' samples.

The chain has TRBV18 and TRBJ2-7; 9 bases map to TRBD1. The V segment lost 3 bases and the J segment 4 bases; nucleotides outside the gene matches: 4. CDR1 KGHSH and CDR2 LQKENI come from the germline V gene. This CDR3 region has 14 residues. As DNA, the CDR3 is TGTGCCAGCTCACCCTCCGACAGGGGGTACGAGCAGTACTTC. Translation: CASSPSDRGYEQYF.

The gene calls are TRBV2 and TRBJ2-3; 8 bases fit TRBD2. In germline, CDR1 is SNHLY, CDR2 FYNNEI. Trimming removed 8 bases from V and 3 bases from J; junction bases left unmatched: 7. The CDR3 has 14 residues. DNA for the CDR3: TGTGCCAGCCTGGGGACGGGGGGGACAGATACGCAGTATTTT. Its translation: CASLGTGGTDTQYF. Together with reference TRBV2 and TRBJ2-3, the CDR3 gives the full variable domain: EPEVTQTPSHQVTQMGQEVILRCVPISNHLYFYWYRQILGQKVEFLVSFYNNEISEKSEIFDDQFSVERPDGSNFTLKIRSTKLEDSAMYFCASLGTGGTDTQYFGPGTRLTVL.

This chain uses TRBV4-3 with TRBJ1-6, with 8 nucleotides matching TRBD1. CDR1 LGHNA and CDR2 YSLEER come from the germline V gene. The CDR3 has 17 amino acids. J was trimmed by 0 bases and V by 4 bases; bases with no gene match: 5. This chain's CDR3 is CASSPDRASSYNSPLHF. CDR3 sequence (DNA): TGCGCCAGCAGCCCGGACAGGGCGAGCTCCTATAATTCACCCCTCCACTTT.

This clone has more than one count but fewer than ten. DNA for the CDR3: TGTGCCAGCTCACCACGGTACCCTAGCGATGAGCAGTTCTTC. It translates to CASSPRYPSDEQFF. The rearrangement uses TRBV18 and TRBJ2-1, with D perhaps TRBD2 (6 bases). The CDR3 sequence is 14 residues long. V gave up 1 base and J gave up 8 bases, with 12 bases separating them. CDR1 and CDR2 from the germline V gene are KGHSH and LQKENI. The full variable domain, with the rest looked up from reference TRBV18 and TRBJ2-1, is NAGVMQNPRHLVRRRGQEARLRCSPMKGHSHVYWYRQLPEEGLKFMVYLQKENIIDESGMPKERFSAEFPKEGPSILRIQQVVRGDSAAYFCASSPRYPSDEQFFGPGTRLTVL.

This clone has a single count. The chain links TRBV5-4 to TRBJ2-3; tentatively, D is TRBD2 (7 bases). Trimming left V 4 bases short and J 13 bases short, with 19 bases between. The CDR3 has 13 residues. CDR1 is SGHNT and CDR2 is YYREEE in the germline V gene (reference sequence). The CDR3 region is CASSPGGEYSKYF. The CDR3 region has the DNA TGTGCCAGCAGCCCGGGGGGCGAGTATTCAAAGTATTTT.

The genes are TRBV7-8 and TRBJ2-7, with 7 nucleotides matching TRBD2. The CDR3 loop spans 15 amino acids. Losses at the gene ends were 5 bases for V and 7 bases for J; bases not matched to a gene: 14. CDR1 and CDR2 (germline): SGHVS, FQNEAQ. CDR3 residues: CASSVRGAGAREQYF. The CDR3 region has the DNA TGTGCCAGCAGCGTCCGTGGGGCGGGAGCGAGGGAGCAGTACTTC.

This clone has a single count. The chain has TRBV10-3 and TRBJ2-5; weak D call: TRBD2 (6 bases). The CDR3 loop spans 14 amino acids. The germline V and J ends were trimmed by 0 bases and 2 bases, with 7 bases remaining between them. Per the germline V gene, CDR1 is ENHRY and CDR2 is SYGVKD. CDR3 residues: CAISESGRQETQYF. The CDR3 DNA reads as TGTGCCATCAGTGAGTCAGGGAGGCAAGAGACCCAGTACTTC.

The chain has TRBV18 and TRBJ2-3, with D possibly matching TRBD2 (5 bases). V lost 5 bases and J 1 base, leaving 13 bases between the germline ends. The CDR3 extends over 15 amino acids. Per the germline V gene, CDR1 is KGHSH and CDR2 is LQKENI. The CDR3 coding sequence is TGTGCCAGCTCATCCTTGGCGGGCCGCACAGATACGCAGTATTTT. The encoded protein is CASSSLAGRTDTQYF.

The chain carries TRBV5-1 and TRBJ2-1, with a tentative D call TRBD2 (6 bases). The CDR3 runs 15 residues. Germline loops: CDR1 SGHRS, CDR2 YFSETQ. The V end lost 3 bases, the J end lost 1 base, and 11 bases lay between the germline ends. The DNA of the CDR3 is TGCGCCAGCAGCTGGGGGGACGGATCCTACAATGAGCAGTTCTTC. As protein: CASSWGDGSYNEQFF. Filled out from reference TRBV5-1 and TRBJ2-1, the complete variable domain reads KAGVTQTPRYLIKTRGQQVTLSCSPISGHRSVSWYQQTPGQGLQFLFEYFSETQRNKGNFPGRFSGRQFSNSRSEMNVSTLELGDSALYLCASSWGDGSYNEQFFGPGTRLTVL.

DNA for the CDR3: TGTGCCATCAGTGAGTCCCCTGGGTTAGGGGGAAGATTTGGCTACACCTTC. Its translation is CAISESPGLGGRFGYTF. The chain couples TRBV10-3 to TRBJ1-2, with D possibly matching TRBD1 (6 bases). Trimming cost V 0 bases and J 7 bases, with 21 bases left between them. CDR1 is ENHRY and CDR2 is SYGVKD in the germline V gene. The CDR3 has 17 amino acids.

The V call is TRBV7-6, the J call TRBJ2-7; 12 bases are a match to TRBD2. Trimming cost V 5 bases and J 2 bases; bases outside gene matches: 4. The CDR3 totals 15 residues. Germline CDR1 SGHVS, CDR2 FNYEAQ. This CDR3 reads CASSTTSGGTYEQYF. For the CDR3, the DNA is TGTGCCAGCAGCACGACTAGCGGGGGTACCTACGAGCAGTACTTC.